The rows below give T cell receptor beta chains drawn from one sample of a study of shared clonotypes between healthy human individuals. This table comes from immunoSEQ multiplex PCR, and its TCRdb copy is limited to in-frame clones, with some not included. The table lists approximately 650,000 clones, about 95% of them singletons. The sample comprised naive CD8+ T cells sorted from blood. These receptor sequences come from a woman aged 25 to 39 in good health. CDR3s include the opening cysteine and the closing phenylalanine or tryptophan. Fields, in order: clone size, J gene, D gene, V gene, CDR3 DNA, CDR3 protein. The D gene is left open where the match is weak. Some rows have no size entry. The others give once, few or many, or a class for an expanded clone.

abundance: NA; j_gene: TRBJ1-1; d_gene: NA; v_gene: TRBV28; CDR3nt: TGTGCCAGCATCCCACTGGGTGTGGACACTGAAGCTTTCTTT; CDR3aa: CASIPLGVDTEAFF
abundance: NA; j_gene: TRBJ2-1; d_gene: NA; v_gene: TRBV7-9; CDR3nt: TGTGCCAGCAGCTTAGCGGGAATTCGTGGTTCCAATGAGCAGTTCTTC; CDR3aa: CASSLAGIRGSNEQFF
abundance: NA; j_gene: TRBJ1-1; d_gene: TRBD1; v_gene: TRBV28; CDR3nt: TGTGCCAGCAGTTTCATTGCGGGACAGGGGGCTGAAGCTTTCTTT; CDR3aa: CASSFIAGQGAEAFF
abundance: NA; j_gene: TRBJ1-1; d_gene: NA; v_gene: TRBV5-1; CDR3nt: TGCGCCAGCAGCCTTCAAAACACTGAAGCTTTCTTT; CDR3aa: CASSLQNTEAFF
abundance: NA; j_gene: TRBJ2-1; d_gene: TRBD2; v_gene: TRBV7-8; CDR3nt: TGTGCCAGCAGCTTAGGCGGGAGGGCGGTGGAGCAGTTCTTC; CDR3aa: CASSLGGRAVEQFF
abundance: NA; j_gene: TRBJ1-5; d_gene: NA; v_gene: TRBV25-1; CDR3nt: TGTGCCAGCAGTGAAGGAGGCAACAAGCCCCAGCATTTT; CDR3aa: CASSEGGNKPQHF
abundance: NA; j_gene: TRBJ1-5; d_gene: NA; v_gene: TRBV19; CDR3nt: TGTGCCAGTAGCCCTCAGGGGTATAGCAATCAGCCCCAGCATTTT; CDR3aa: CASSPQGYSNQPQHF
abundance: NA; j_gene: TRBJ1-6; d_gene: NA; v_gene: TRBV11-2; CDR3nt: TGTGCCAGCAGCCAAACCGGGGGGCGCATGGATTCACCCCTCCACTTT; CDR3aa: CASSQTGGRMDSPLHF
abundance: NA; j_gene: TRBJ2-3; d_gene: NA; v_gene: TRBV27; CDR3nt: TGTGCCAGCAGTGCCTACAGGGCCCTGAGCACAGATACGCAGTATTTT; CDR3aa: CASSAYRALSTDTQYF
abundance: NA; j_gene: TRBJ1-1; d_gene: NA; v_gene: TRBV11-3; CDR3nt: TGTGCCAGCAGCTTCGGAGACACTGAAGCTTTCTTT; CDR3aa: CASSFGDTEAFF
abundance: once; j_gene: TRBJ2-1; d_gene: TRBD2; v_gene: TRBV27; CDR3nt: TGTGCCAGCAGTTTAATGTGGACTAGCGACCACAATGAGCAGTTCTTC; CDR3aa: CASSLMWTSDHNEQFF
abundance: NA; j_gene: TRBJ2-3; d_gene: NA; v_gene: TRBV21-1; CDR3nt: TGTGCCAGCAGCAAAGGGTCACGGGGGAGAAGCTCTCGTGGGACAGATACGCAGTATTTT; CDR3aa: CASSKGSRGRSSRGTDTQYF
abundance: NA; j_gene: TRBJ2-1; d_gene: TRBD1; v_gene: TRBV5-1; CDR3nt: TGCGCCAGCAGCCAAGTAACCCTTGAGGGACAGAGCTCCTACAATGAGCAGTTCTTC; CDR3aa: CASSQVTLEGQSSYNEQFF
abundance: NA; j_gene: TRBJ2-7; d_gene: NA; v_gene: TRBV28; CDR3nt: TGTGCCAGCAGTATTGGGGCTTTCTACGAGCAGTACTTC; CDR3aa: CASSIGAFYEQYF
abundance: NA; j_gene: TRBJ2-7; d_gene: NA; v_gene: TRBV5-6; CDR3nt: TGTGCCAGCAGCGGGGGGACAGCCAGCTCCTACGAGCAGTACTTC; CDR3aa: CASSGGTASSYEQYF
abundance: NA; j_gene: TRBJ2-7; d_gene: NA; v_gene: TRBV27; CDR3nt: TGTGCCAGCAGTTCCTATCAGGTCGGGAACGAGCAGTACTTC; CDR3aa: CASSSYQVGNEQYF
abundance: NA; j_gene: TRBJ2-3; d_gene: NA; v_gene: TRBV29-1; CDR3nt: TGCAGCGTTCAAGGGGATAGCACAGATACGCAGTATTTT; CDR3aa: CSVQGDSTDTQYF
abundance: NA; j_gene: TRBJ1-5; d_gene: NA; v_gene: TRBV23-1; CDR3nt: TGCGCCAGCAGACCTGGGTGCTGCCAGCCCCAGCATTTT; CDR3aa: CASRPGCCQPQHF
abundance: NA; j_gene: TRBJ1-4; d_gene: TRBD1; v_gene: TRBV7-6; CDR3nt: TGTGCCAGCAGCTGGGCCACAGGGGAAATTAATGAAAAACTGTTTTTT; CDR3aa: CASSWATGEINEKLFF
abundance: NA; j_gene: TRBJ2-7; d_gene: NA; v_gene: TRBV2; CDR3nt: TGTGCCAGCATATTGGACTTTTCCTTCTCCTACGAGCAGTACTTC; CDR3aa: CASILDFSFSYEQYF
abundance: NA; j_gene: TRBJ2-1; d_gene: NA; v_gene: TRBV2; CDR3nt: TGTGCCAGCCGGAGCTCCTACAATGAGCAGTTCTTC; CDR3aa: CASRSSYNEQFF
abundance: NA; j_gene: TRBJ1-2; d_gene: NA; v_gene: TRBV5-1; CDR3nt: TGCGCCAGCAGCTTGAAGCCGCAGACAACTCCCTATGGCTACACCTTC; CDR3aa: CASSLKPQTTPYGYTF
abundance: NA; j_gene: TRBJ2-2; d_gene: NA; v_gene: TRBV7-8; CDR3nt: TGTGCCAGCAGCGAGGAGAGGGCGGTCGGAGGCACCGGGGAGCTGTTTTTT; CDR3aa: CASSEERAVGGTGELFF
abundance: NA; j_gene: TRBJ1-2; d_gene: TRBD1; v_gene: TRBV28; CDR3nt: TGTGCCAGCAGTGCCCGGGACAGGGCGAATGGCTACACCTTC; CDR3aa: CASSARDRANGYTF
abundance: NA; j_gene: TRBJ2-1; d_gene: NA; v_gene: TRBV7-9; CDR3nt: TGTGCCACCCAGCCGTCACAGGGAACCAGAGACAATGAGCAGTTCTTC; CDR3aa: CATQPSQGTRDNEQFF
abundance: NA; j_gene: TRBJ1-4; d_gene: NA; v_gene: TRBV19; CDR3nt: TGTGCCAGTAGTCTTTCACAAGGGTGGGATGAAAAACTGTTTTTT; CDR3aa: CASSLSQGWDEKLFF
abundance: NA; j_gene: TRBJ2-7; d_gene: NA; v_gene: TRBV7-9; CDR3nt: TGTGCCAGCAGCAACGACGGCTCCTCCAGCTCCTACGAGCAGTACTTC; CDR3aa: CASSNDGSSSSYEQYF
abundance: NA; j_gene: TRBJ2-7; d_gene: NA; v_gene: TRBV4-1; CDR3nt: TGCGCCAGCAGCCTCAAAAACTCCTACGAGCAGTACTTC; CDR3aa: CASSLKNSYEQYF
abundance: once; j_gene: TRBJ2-1; d_gene: TRBD2; v_gene: TRBV15; CDR3nt: TGTGCCACCAGCAGAGATTCCGGACTAGCGGGCTCCTACAATGAGCAGTTCTTC; CDR3aa: CATSRDSGLAGSYNEQFF
abundance: NA; j_gene: TRBJ2-7; d_gene: NA; v_gene: TRBV5-1; CDR3nt: TGCGCCAGCAGCTTAGGTCCAGGGACGGGAGATTACGAGCAGTACTTC; CDR3aa: CASSLGPGTGDYEQYF
abundance: NA; j_gene: TRBJ1-2; d_gene: NA; v_gene: TRBV27; CDR3nt: TGTGCCAGCAGTCTCGAGTTCGGTATCTATGGCTACACCTTC; CDR3aa: CASSLEFGIYGYTF
abundance: NA; j_gene: TRBJ2-7; d_gene: NA; v_gene: TRBV7-2; CDR3nt: TGTGCCAGCAGCTGGGTAGGACAGTCCTACGAGCAGTACTTC; CDR3aa: CASSWVGQSYEQYF
abundance: NA; j_gene: TRBJ1-2; d_gene: NA; v_gene: TRBV4-1; CDR3nt: TGCGCCAGCAGCCAAGTGGGGGGTAAAAACTATGGCTACACCTTC; CDR3aa: CASSQVGGKNYGYTF